The rows below give T cell receptor beta chains drawn from one sample of a study of blood T cell repertoires in COVID-19. The table came from immunoSEQ multiplex PCR; TCRdb's copy has only in-frame clones and leaves some out. The sample gives 400,000 to 450,000 clones, about nine tenths of which show up once; around 0.6% is in the top ten. The sequencing sample was made of PBMCs or T cells enriched from blood (not recorded which). The receptors here all came from a man in his late teens or twenties who had recovered from COVID-19. The CDR3 runs from the conserved cysteine through the conserved F or W. The D gene is left open where the match is weak. Some rows mark clone size as missing; the rest say once, few, many or name a class of expanded clone.

J	size	V	D	DNA	CDR3
TRBJ1-2	.	TRBV28	.	TGTGCCAGCAGTTTGGAGGGGGGGTATGGCTACACCTTC	CASSLEGGYGYTF
TRBJ1-1	.	TRBV6-5	TRBD1	TGTGCCAGCAGTTACCCCGGGACAGGGCTAACTTTCTTT	CASSYPGTGLTFF
TRBJ2-4	.	TRBV12-3/TRBV12-4	.	TGTGCCAGCAGCATCTCTGAGCAAAACATTCAGTACTTC	CASSISEQNIQYF
TRBJ1-2	.	TRBV2	TRBD1	TGTGCCAGCAGCCCAAGGGGACAGGTTGACTATGGCTACACCTTC	CASSPRGQVDYGYTF
TRBJ2-2	.	TRBV5-1	TRBD2	TGCGCCAGCAGCCCGGGACTAGCGGGAGTGCGAACCGGGGAGCTGTTTTTT	CASSPGLAGVRTGELFF
TRBJ2-1	.	TRBV28	TRBD2	TGTGCCAGCAGGCTAGCGGGAGGTTACAATGAGCAGTTCTTC	CASRLAGGYNEQFF
TRBJ1-6	.	TRBV5-6	TRBD1	TGTGCCAGCAGCGCCGGACAGGGAGGGGTCGGGTCACCCCTCCACTTT	CASSAGQGGVGSPLHF
TRBJ2-7	once	TRBV10-2	TRBD1	TGCGCCAGCAGTGGATCCAACAGGGGCCCCTACGAGCAGTACTTC	CASSGSNRGPYEQYF
TRBJ1-2	few	TRBV10-3	.	TGTGCCATCAGTGAGACATCAGGGGCGCACTATGGCTACACCTTC	CAISETSGAHYGYTF
TRBJ1-5	.	TRBV7-2	.	TGTGCCAGCAGCTTAGGAACCGGTTACAATCAGCCCCAGCATTTT	CASSLGTGYNQPQHF
TRBJ1-4	.	TRBV6-1	.	TGTGCCAGCAGTGACCGACCAGGGCCCGGGAATGAAAAACTGTTTTTT	CASSDRPGPGNEKLFF
TRBJ2-7	few	TRBV6-4	TRBD2	TGTGCCAGCGCAACTAGCGGGAGTGCCGAGCAGTACTTC	CASATSGSAEQYF
TRBJ1-5	.	TRBV7-9	TRBD1	TGTGCCAGCAGCTTGGGACAGAGGCAGCCCCAGCATTTT	CASSLGQRQPQHF
TRBJ1-3	.	TRBV5-1	.	TGCGCCAGCAGCTTGGAGCAGGGATCTGGAAACACCATATATTTT	CASSLEQGSGNTIYF
TRBJ2-7	.	TRBV5-5	.	TGTGCCAGCAGCTTGGACAGTACCTCCTACGAGCAGTACTTC	CASSLDSTSYEQYF
TRBJ1-1	once	TRBV10-1	.	TGCGCCAGCAGAAGAAACAGGGACACTGAAGCTTTCTTT	CASRRNRDTEAFF
TRBJ1-3	.	TRBV7-9	.	TGTGCCAGCAGCTTAGGACAGGCGGGCAGAAACACCATATATTTT	CASSLGQAGRNTIYF
TRBJ1-4	.	TRBV11-2	.	TGTGCCAGCAGCTCGACTGGTGCAACTAATGAAAAACTGTTTTTT	CASSSTGATNEKLFF
TRBJ1-5	.	TRBV6-5	TRBD1	TGTGCCAGCACAGGGGGTGGCAATCAGCCCCAGCATTTT	CASTGGGNQPQHF
TRBJ2-1	.	TRBV5-1	TRBD2	TGCGCCAGCAGCTTGGAGGGACTATACAATGAGCAGTTCTTC	CASSLEGLYNEQFF
TRBJ2-1	.	TRBV7-9	TRBD1	TGTGCCGCCACCGGGACAGGACCTTACAATGAGCAGTTCTTC	CAATGTGPYNEQFF
TRBJ1-4	.	TRBV5-5	.	TGTGCCAGCAGCTTGCGGGAAGGTCGTGAAAAACTGTTTTTT	CASSLREGREKLFF
TRBJ1-2	once	TRBV6-5	.	TGTGCCAGCAGCCCCAACTCTTATGGCTACACCTTC	CASSPNSYGYTF
TRBJ2-7	.	TRBV28	TRBD1	TGTGCCAGCAGTTTATTACCCGGGACAGGGTCCTACGAGCAGTACTTC	CASSLLPGTGSYEQYF
TRBJ1-1	.	TRBV5-5	.	TGTGCCAGCAGCAAGGACACGCGGGGGGAAGCTTTCTTT	CASSKDTRGEAFF
TRBJ1-2	.	TRBV4-1	.	TGCGCCAGCAGCCAAGATGGAGGGATTGGAGGCTACACCTTC	CASSQDGGIGGYTF
TRBJ1-5	.	TRBV13	TRBD1	TGTGCCAGCAGCTTGGGGACAGGGGAGCATCAGCCCCAGCATTTT	CASSLGTGEHQPQHF
TRBJ1-1	.	TRBV7-3	.	TGTGCCAGCAGCGCGAGGGGGGGTGTCACTGAAGCTTTCTTT	CASSARGGVTEAFF
TRBJ2-7	.	TRBV18	TRBD1	TGTGCCAGCTCACCGGTTATCGGGACAGGGGCCTACGAGCAGTACTTC	CASSPVIGTGAYEQYF
TRBJ1-1	.	TRBV30	.	TGTGCCTGGATTGAAGAGGGCAGGTCCTTCTTT	CAWIEEGRSFF
TRBJ1-2	.	TRBV7-9	.	TGTGCCAGCAGCTTAGACACAGGCAGCTATGGCTACACCTTC	CASSLDTGSYGYTF
TRBJ1-2	.	TRBV2	TRBD1	TGTGCCAGCAGCGGACAGGGGGCGGAAGGTGGCTACACCTTC	CASSGQGAEGGYTF
TRBJ1-2	.	TRBV5-5	.	TGTGCCAGCAGCTTGGAGGGAGGGAGCACCTTC	CASSLEGGSTF
TRBJ1-2	.	TRBV30	TRBD1	TGTGCCTGGAGTCCAGGACAGGACTATGGCTACACCTTC	CAWSPGQDYGYTF
TRBJ1-2	.	TRBV10-3	TRBD1	TGTGCCATCAGTGAAGGGGGACAGAAGTTCTATGGCTACACCTTC	CAISEGGQKFYGYTF
TRBJ1-4	.	TRBV5-1	.	TGCGCCAGCAGCTTGCTGACAGGACCAACTAATGAAAAACTGTTTTTT	CASSLLTGPTNEKLFF
TRBJ1-2	.	TRBV6-5	TRBD1	TGTGCCAGCAGTTACCACCGGGACAGGACTAACTATGGCTACACCTTC	CASSYHRDRTNYGYTF
TRBJ1-3	.	TRBV28	TRBD1	TGTGCCAGCAGTCCCGGGACAGGGGGCTCGTTGGGAAACACCATATATTTT	CASSPGTGGSLGNTIYF
TRBJ1-6	.	TRBV30	.	TGTGCCTGGAGTTTGACAGGAGTTTATTCACCCCTCCACTTT	CAWSLTGVYSPLHF
TRBJ1-4	.	TRBV6-5	TRBD1	TGTGCCAGCAGTTCCGTACCGGGACAGGGGAACGAAAAACTGTTTTTT	CASSSVPGQGNEKLFF
TRBJ2-2	.	TRBV15	.	TGTGCCACCAGCAGTCTCAACACCGGGGAGCTGTTTTTT	CATSSLNTGELFF
TRBJ2-7	.	TRBV28	.	TGTGCCAGCAGTCCGCTGACACGTTTTACCGAGCAGTACTTC	CASSPLTRFTEQYF
TRBJ2-2	.	TRBV30	TRBD2	TGTGCCTGGAGGCTAGCGGGACTGAACACCGGGGAGCTGTTTTTT	CAWRLAGLNTGELFF
TRBJ2-7	.	TRBV3-1/TRBV3-2	TRBD2	TGTGCCAGCAGCTATAGCGGGAGGCTCTACGAGCAGTACTTC	CASSYSGRLYEQYF
TRBJ1-2	.	TRBV13	.	TGTGCCAGCAGCTTAGGCCTATTATACCGCAGGGCGGACTATAGTGGCTACACCTTC	CASSLGLLYRRADYSGYTF
TRBJ1-1	.	TRBV18	.	TGTGCCAGCTCAGGCACGCATAATGGGGACTCTGAAGCTTTCTTT	CASSGTHNGDSEAFF
TRBJ2-3	once	TRBV2	TRBD2	TGTGCCAGCAGTGAAGCGCGGGGGGGCGGGAACACAGATACGCAGTATTTT	CASSEARGGGNTDTQYF
TRBJ2-7	.	TRBV5-6	.	TGTGCCAGCAGCTCAACAACAGCTCTCTACGAGCAGTACTTC	CASSSTTALYEQYF
TRBJ1-5	.	TRBV10-3	TRBD1	TGTGCCATCAGCGTCGGACAGGCGGGGCAGCCCCAGCATTTT	CAISVGQAGQPQHF
TRBJ1-2	.	TRBV9	TRBD1	TGTGCCAGCAGCGCCCCCCTCGGGACAGGGAACGGCTACACCTTC	CASSAPLGTGNGYTF
TRBJ2-2	.	TRBV18	TRBD2	TGTGCCAGCTCACCATCTTCCGGGGGGGCCCTGAACACCGGGGAGCTGTTTTTT	CASSPSSGGALNTGELFF
TRBJ1-5	.	TRBV2	.	TGTGCCAGCAACCTGGACCGAACAGGATTGCAGCCCCAGCATTTT	CASNLDRTGLQPQHF
TRBJ1-3	.	TRBV30	.	TGTGCCTGGACAGGGGGAAACACCATATATTTT	CAWTGGNTIYF
TRBJ1-5	.	TRBV2	.	TGTGCCAGTCGAGGACAGTTATCGGGTCAGCCCCAGCATTTT	CASRGQLSGQPQHF
TRBJ2-1	.	TRBV6-5	TRBD1	TGTGCCAGCAGCCGGGACAGGGGGCAGGTTGAGCAGTTCTTC	CASSRDRGQVEQFF